The next 18 T cell receptor beta chains were all read from a single sample in a study of T cell responses to AZD1222 COVID-19 vaccine. Here immunoSEQ multiplex PCR was the method, and the copy in TCRdb shows in-frame clones only, minus some. The sample has 70,000 to 95,000 clones, about nine tenths seen once. The sequences come from peripheral blood, collected on day 0 of MenACWY control vaccination. The source of these receptors is an adult in good health.

This clone has a handful of counts. This rearrangement joins TRBV28 to TRBJ1-1; 11 positions match TRBD1. Germline CDR1 and CDR2: MDHEN and SYDVKM. V shed 5 bases and J 4 bases; nucleotides not matched to a gene: 12. The CDR3 extends over 17 amino acids. DNA of the CDR3: TGTGCCAGCAGTGACTTGGACAGGGGGCATGTAGGCACTGAAGCTTTCTTT. This codes for CASSDLDRGHVGTEAFF.

The rearrangement joins TRBV5-4 to TRBJ2-7; D remains ambiguous. This CDR3 region has 13 residues. CDR1 and CDR2 from the germline V gene are SGHNT and YYREEE (reference sequence). V was trimmed by 4 bases and J by 3 bases, leaving 11 bases between them. This CDR3 is CASSPETGYEQYF. The CDR3 DNA reads as TGTGCCAGCAGCCCTGAGACTGGCTACGAGCAGTACTTC.

The J gene is TRBJ1-2, the V gene TRBV6-1, with no clear D. The germline V gene has CDR1 MNHNS and CDR2 SASEGT. V shed 0 bases and J shed 9 bases, with 5 bases lying between them. The CDR3 consists of 11 residues. As DNA, the CDR3 is TGTGCCAGCAGTGAAGCGCTGAGCTACACCTTC. As protein: CASSEALSYTF.

The rearrangement joins TRBV19 to TRBJ1-6; D is perhaps TRBD1 (5 bases). Per germline, CDR1 LNHDA and CDR2 SQIVND (reference sequence). Deletions cut 8 bases from V and 7 bases from J, with 15 bases between. The CDR3 loop spans 14 amino acids. The CDR3 region is CASQLQGWNSPLHF. In DNA form, the CDR3 reads TGTGCCAGTCAACTCCAGGGTTGGAATTCACCCCTCCACTTT.

This clone has just a few counts. V gene TRBV29-1 combines with J gene TRBJ1-1; 7 nucleotides agree with TRBD1. Losses at the gene ends were 7 bases for V and 0 bases for J; bases not matched to a gene: 14. CDR1 is SQVTM, CDR2 ANQGSEA, per germline. CDR3 length equals 16 residues. The CDR3 sequence is CSEQYRGYYVNTEAFF. The CDR3 DNA follows: TGCAGCGAACAGTACAGGGGATACTACGTGAACACTGAAGCTTTCTTT.

This sequence joins TRBV6-4 and TRBJ2-3; 9 positions match TRBD2. V shed 4 bases, J shed 2 bases, and the junction held 7 bases outside the gene matches. Germline CDR1 is MRHNA and CDR2 is SNTAGT. The CDR3 is made up of 16 amino acids. CDR3 in amino acids: CASSVGSGGHTDTQYF. The DNA for the CDR3 is TGTGCCAGCAGTGTTGGTAGCGGGGGCCACACAGATACGCAGTATTTT.

The CDR3 bases are TGCGCCAGCAGCCCGGGCGGGGAATCTGGAAACACCATATATTTT. This sequence encodes CASSPGGESGNTIYF. The chain is built from TRBV5-1 and TRBJ1-3, with D unresolved. Trimming took 4 bases from V and 1 from J, leaving 12 bases between them. From germline, CDR1 is SGHRS and CDR2 YFSETQ. CDR3 size: 15 residues. Drawing the rest from reference TRBV5-1 and TRBJ1-3, the complete variable domain is KAGVTQTPRYLIKTRGQQVTLSCSPISGHRSVSWYQQTPGQGLQFLFEYFSETQRNKGNFPGRFSGRQFSNSRSEMNVSTLELGDSALYLCASSPGGESGNTIYFGEGSWLTVV.

The chain has TRBV12-5 and TRBJ1-1, with TRBD1 identical over 8 bases. Germline loops: CDR1 LGHNT, CDR2 FRNRAP. V shed 0 bases and J 1 base; nucleotides not matched to a gene: 1. The CDR3 consists of 15 residues. In DNA, the CDR3 is TGTGCTAGTGGTTTGGTTGGACAGGGGAACACTGAAGCTTTCTTT. Protein: CASGLVGQGNTEAFF.

The V call is TRBV3-1 (or the pseudogene TRBV3-2), the J call TRBJ1-1; D perhaps matches TRBD1 (5 bases). Per the germline V gene, CDR1 is LGHDT and CDR2 is YNNKEL (reference sequence). V gave up 2 bases and J gave up 1 base, with 5 bases separating them. The CDR3 extends over 13 amino acids. The DNA of the CDR3 is TGTGCCAGCAGCCAACAGGGGAACACTGAAGCTTTCTTT. Protein: CASSQQGNTEAFF.

This chain joins TRBV20-1 and TRBJ2-1; the D gene is possibly TRBD2 (6 bases). V was trimmed by 3 bases and J by 4 bases, leaving 13 bases between them. This CDR3 region has 14 residues. Per the germline V gene, CDR1 is DFQATT and CDR2 is SNEGSKA (reference sequence). CDR3 sequence reads: CSASTSGVYNEQFF. The CDR3 nucleotides read TGCAGTGCTAGTACCTCGGGGGTGTACAATGAGCAGTTCTTC.

The chain recombines TRBV7-2 with TRBJ1-3; D not resolved. Trimming stripped 7 bases from V and 0 bases from J, with 7 bases between. Germline V gene lookup returns CDR1 SGHTA and CDR2 FQGNSA. This CDR3 contains 13 residues. CDR3 DNA: TGTGCCAGCAAACGGAGCTCTGGAAACACCATATATTTT. It is translated as CASKRSSGNTIYF.

The chain combines TRBV4-1 with TRBJ2-5, with D unclear. Germline loops: CDR1 MGHRA, CDR2 YSYEKL. The CDR3 loop spans 17 amino acids. Trimming pared 0 bases from V and 5 bases from J, leaving 19 bases between. The CDR3 protein is CASSQELANQFPETQYF. The CDR3, as DNA: TGCGCCAGCAGCCAAGAACTTGCGAACCAATTCCCGGAGACCCAGTACTTC.

This clone showed up just once. This rearrangement joins TRBV6-2 or TRBV6-3 to TRBJ2-7, with no clear D. V shed 6 bases and J shed 2 bases, with 11 bases lying between them. The CDR3 covers 13 residues. The V gene's germline CDR1 is MNHEY and CDR2 SVGEGT. The chain's CDR3 is CASSRLLAYEQYF. In nucleotides, the CDR3 is TGTGCCAGCAGCCGCCTGCTAGCCTACGAGCAGTACTTC.

The chain uses TRBV12-5 and TRBJ1-5; TRBD1 matches 9 bases. V was pared by 6 bases and J by 6 bases, with 9 bases of the junction left unmatched. The CDR3 loop spans 15 amino acids. Germline V lookup: CDR1 LGHNT, CDR2 FRNRAP. CDR3 DNA: TGTGCTAGTGGACTTACAGGGGGCGCGGGTCAGCCCCAGCATTTT. Translating it yields CASGLTGGAGQPQHF.

This clone was recorded once. This sequence joins TRBV29-1 and TRBJ1-2; D is possibly TRBD1 (5 bases). This CDR3 contains 11 residues. Trimming took 7 bases from V and 6 from J, leaving 12 bases between them. In germline, CDR1 is SQVTM, CDR2 ANQGSEA. DNA for the CDR3: TGCAGCGCCCAAGGAGGGGATGGCTACACCTTC. It encodes CSAQGGDGYTF.

The gene calls are TRBV6-1 and TRBJ1-2, with D perhaps TRBD1 (6 bases). The CDR3 covers 16 residues. V lost 2 bases and J lost 5, with 18 bases in between. Looked up from germline, CDR1 is MNHNS and CDR2 is SASEGT. The CDR3 DNA reads TGTGCCAGCAGTGAAAGTTATGGGGACACGGGATATGGCTACACCTTC. Protein sequence: CASSESYGDTGYGYTF.

The table lists this clone with a count of one. The V and J genes are TRBV3-1 (or the pseudogene TRBV3-2) and TRBJ1-1; no clear D. Trimming stripped 0 bases from V and 12 bases from J, with 11 bases between. The CDR3 is made up of 12 amino acids. Germline V CDR1 and CDR2: LGHDT, YNNKEL (reference sequence). The CDR3 region has the DNA TGTGCCAGCAGCCAAGAAGGCAGACCTACTTTCTTT. This codes for CASSQEGRPTFF.

CDR3: CASSRGASANTGELFF. CDR3 nucleotide sequence: TGTGCCAGCAGCCGGGGGGCTAGCGCTAACACCGGGGAGCTGTTTTTT. The chain is built from TRBV5-6 and TRBJ2-2; TRBD2 might be the D (7 bases). Trimming took 4 bases from V and 2 from J, leaving 15 bases between them. Germline CDR1 is SGHDT and CDR2 is YYEEEE. The CDR3 length is 16 residues.